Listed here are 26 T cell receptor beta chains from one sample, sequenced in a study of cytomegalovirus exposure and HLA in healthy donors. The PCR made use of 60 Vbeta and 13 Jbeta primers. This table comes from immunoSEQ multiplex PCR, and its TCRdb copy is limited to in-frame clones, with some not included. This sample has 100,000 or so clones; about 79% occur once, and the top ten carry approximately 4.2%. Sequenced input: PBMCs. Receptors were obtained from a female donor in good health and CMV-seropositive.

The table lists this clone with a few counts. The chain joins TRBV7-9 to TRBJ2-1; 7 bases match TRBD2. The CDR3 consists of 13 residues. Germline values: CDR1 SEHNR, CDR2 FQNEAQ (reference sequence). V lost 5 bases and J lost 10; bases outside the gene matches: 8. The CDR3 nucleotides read TGTGCCAGCAGCCGTCCTTCTAGCGGCGAGCAGTTCTTC. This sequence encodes CASSRPSSGEQFF.

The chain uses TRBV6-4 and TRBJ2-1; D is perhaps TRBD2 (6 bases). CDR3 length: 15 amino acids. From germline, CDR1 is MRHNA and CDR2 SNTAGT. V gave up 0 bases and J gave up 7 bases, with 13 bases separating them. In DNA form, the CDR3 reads TGTGCCAGCAGTGACTCGTCCAGCGGAGGGAATGAGCAGTTCTTC. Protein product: CASSDSSSGGNEQFF.

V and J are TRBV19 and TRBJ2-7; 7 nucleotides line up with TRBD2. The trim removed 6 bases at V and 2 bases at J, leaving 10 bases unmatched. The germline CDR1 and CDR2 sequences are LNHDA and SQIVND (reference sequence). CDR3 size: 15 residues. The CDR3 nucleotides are TGTGCCAGTAGGCCCTCGGCGGGAGTGGCCTACGAGCAGTACTTC. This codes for CASRPSAGVAYEQYF.

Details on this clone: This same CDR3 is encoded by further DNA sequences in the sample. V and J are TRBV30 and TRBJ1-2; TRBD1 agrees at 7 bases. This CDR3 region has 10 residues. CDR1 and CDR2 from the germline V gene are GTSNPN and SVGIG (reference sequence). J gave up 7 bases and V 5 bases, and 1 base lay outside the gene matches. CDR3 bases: TGTGCCTGGTCAGGGGGTGGCTACACCTTC. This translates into CAWSGGGYTF.

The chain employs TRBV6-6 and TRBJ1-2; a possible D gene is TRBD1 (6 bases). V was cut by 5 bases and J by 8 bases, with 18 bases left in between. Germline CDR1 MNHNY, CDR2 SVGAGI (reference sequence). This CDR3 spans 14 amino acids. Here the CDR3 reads CASSPQAGGGGYTF. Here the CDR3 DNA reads TGTGCCAGCAGTCCCCAGGCGGGGGGCGGCGGCTACACCTTC.

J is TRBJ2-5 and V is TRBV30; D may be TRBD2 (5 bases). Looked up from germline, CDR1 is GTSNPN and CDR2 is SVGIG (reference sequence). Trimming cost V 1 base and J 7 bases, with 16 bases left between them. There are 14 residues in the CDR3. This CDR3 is CAWSDAGRVGTQYF. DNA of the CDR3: TGTGCCTGGAGTGACGCTGGGAGAGTAGGGACCCAGTACTTC.

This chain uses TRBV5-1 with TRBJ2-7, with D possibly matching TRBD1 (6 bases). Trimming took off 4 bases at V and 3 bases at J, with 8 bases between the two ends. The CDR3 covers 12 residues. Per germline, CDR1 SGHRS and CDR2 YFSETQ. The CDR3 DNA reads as TGCGCCAGCAGCCAGGGGCACTACGAGCAGTACTTC. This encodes CASSQGHYEQYF.

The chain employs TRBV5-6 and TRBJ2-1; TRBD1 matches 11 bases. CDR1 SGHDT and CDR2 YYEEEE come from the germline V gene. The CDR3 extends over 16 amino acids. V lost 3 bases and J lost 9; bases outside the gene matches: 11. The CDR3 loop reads CASSSLGTGGKREQFF. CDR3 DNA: TGTGCCAGCAGCTCACTGGGGACAGGGGGAAAGCGTGAGCAGTTCTTC.

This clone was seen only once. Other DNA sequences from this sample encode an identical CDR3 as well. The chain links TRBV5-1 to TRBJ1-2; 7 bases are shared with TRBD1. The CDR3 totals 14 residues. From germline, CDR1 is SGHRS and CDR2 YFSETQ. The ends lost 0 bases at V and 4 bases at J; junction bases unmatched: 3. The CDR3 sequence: CASSLGQGGYGYTF. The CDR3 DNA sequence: TGCGCCAGCAGCTTGGGACAGGGAGGCTATGGCTACACCTTC.

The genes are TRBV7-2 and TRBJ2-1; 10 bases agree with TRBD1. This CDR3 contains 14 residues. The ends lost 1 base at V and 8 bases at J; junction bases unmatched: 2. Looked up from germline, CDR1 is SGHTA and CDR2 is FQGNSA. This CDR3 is CASSLGQGAYEQFF. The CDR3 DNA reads TGTGCCAGCAGCTTAGGACAGGGGGCTTATGAGCAGTTCTTC.

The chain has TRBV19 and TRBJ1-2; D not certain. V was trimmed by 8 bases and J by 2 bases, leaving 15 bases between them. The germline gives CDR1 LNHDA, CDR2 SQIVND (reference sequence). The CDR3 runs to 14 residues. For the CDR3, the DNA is TGTGCCAGTCTAGGTCCAGAACCAAACTATGGCTACACCTTC. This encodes CASLGPEPNYGYTF.

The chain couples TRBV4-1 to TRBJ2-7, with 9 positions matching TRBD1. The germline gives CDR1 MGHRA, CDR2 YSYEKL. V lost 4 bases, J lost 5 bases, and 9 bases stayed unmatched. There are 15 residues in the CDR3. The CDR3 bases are TGCGCCAGCAGCCCGGGACAGGGAGGTTCCGACGAGCAGTACTTC. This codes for CASSPGQGGSDEQYF.

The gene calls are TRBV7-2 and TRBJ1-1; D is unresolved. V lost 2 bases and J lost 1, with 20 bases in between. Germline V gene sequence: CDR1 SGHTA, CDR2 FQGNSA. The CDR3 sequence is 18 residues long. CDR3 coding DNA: TGTGCCAGCAGCTTATTCCCCCTCGGTGACACCAAGAACACTGAAGCTTTCTTT. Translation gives CASSLFPLGDTKNTEAFF.

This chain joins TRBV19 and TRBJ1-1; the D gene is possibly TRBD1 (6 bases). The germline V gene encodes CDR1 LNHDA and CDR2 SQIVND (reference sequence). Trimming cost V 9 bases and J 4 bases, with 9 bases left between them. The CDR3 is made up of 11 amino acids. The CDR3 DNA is TGTGCCAGCAGGGGTGCCACTGAAGCTTTCTTT. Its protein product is CASRGATEAFF.

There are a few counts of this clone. The CDR3 bases are TGTGCCAGTAGTATCCGCGGGGTGGCGGAGACCCAGTACTTC. It encodes CASSIRGVAETQYF. This chain links TRBV19 with TRBJ2-5, with a weak D call TRBD2 (6 bases). The CDR3 covers 14 residues. Trimming left V 3 bases short and J 5 bases short, with 13 bases between. Looked up from germline, CDR1 is LNHDA and CDR2 is SQIVND (reference sequence).

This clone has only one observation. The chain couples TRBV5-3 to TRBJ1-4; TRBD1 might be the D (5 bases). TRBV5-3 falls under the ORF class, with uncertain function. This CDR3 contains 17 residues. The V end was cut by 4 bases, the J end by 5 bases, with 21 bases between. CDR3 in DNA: TGTGCCAGAAGCGGAGCCCCCTCAGGGCAGACAAATGAAAAACTGTTTTTT. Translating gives CARSGAPSGQTNEKLFF.

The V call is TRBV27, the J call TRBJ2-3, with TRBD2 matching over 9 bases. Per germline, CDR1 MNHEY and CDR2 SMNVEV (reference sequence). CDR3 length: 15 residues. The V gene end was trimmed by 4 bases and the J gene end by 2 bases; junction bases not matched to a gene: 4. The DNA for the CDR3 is TGTGCCAGCAGTTCCCCTAGCGGGGACACAGATACGCAGTATTTT. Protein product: CASSSPSGDTDTQYF.

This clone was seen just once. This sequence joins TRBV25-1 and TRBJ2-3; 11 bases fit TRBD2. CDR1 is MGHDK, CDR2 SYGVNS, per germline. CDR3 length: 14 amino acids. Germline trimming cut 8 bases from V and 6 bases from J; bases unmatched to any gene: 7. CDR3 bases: TGTGCCAGCGCTCGGACTAGCGGGCGGGATACGCAGTATTTT. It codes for CASARTSGRDTQYF.

The CDR3 is CASSLGTSGETQYF. CDR3 sequence (DNA): TGTGCCAGCAGCTTAGGGACTAGCGGGGAGACCCAGTACTTC. The chain links TRBV7-2 to TRBJ2-5; 11 bases align to TRBD2. Germline trimming cut 1 base from V and 5 bases from J; bases unmatched to any gene: 0. In germline, CDR1 is SGHTA, CDR2 FQGNSA. This CDR3 region has 14 residues.

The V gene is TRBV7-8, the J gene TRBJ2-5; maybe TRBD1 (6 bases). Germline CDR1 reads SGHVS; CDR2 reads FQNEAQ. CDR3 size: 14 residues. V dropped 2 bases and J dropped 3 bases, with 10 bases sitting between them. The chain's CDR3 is CASSLLGAEETQYF. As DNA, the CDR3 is TGTGCCAGCAGCTTATTGGGGGCCGAAGAGACCCAGTACTTC.

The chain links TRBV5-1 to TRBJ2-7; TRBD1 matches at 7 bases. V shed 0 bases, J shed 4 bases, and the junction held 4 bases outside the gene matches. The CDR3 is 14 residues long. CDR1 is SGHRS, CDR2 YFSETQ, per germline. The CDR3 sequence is CASSLVAGGYEQYF. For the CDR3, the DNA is TGCGCCAGCAGCTTGGTAGCAGGGGGATACGAGCAGTACTTC. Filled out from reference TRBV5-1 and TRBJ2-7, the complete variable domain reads KAGVTQTPRYLIKTRGQQVTLSCSPISGHRSVSWYQQTPGQGLQFLFEYFSETQRNKGNFPGRFSGRQFSNSRSEMNVSTLELGDSALYLCASSLVAGGYEQYFGPGTRLTVT.

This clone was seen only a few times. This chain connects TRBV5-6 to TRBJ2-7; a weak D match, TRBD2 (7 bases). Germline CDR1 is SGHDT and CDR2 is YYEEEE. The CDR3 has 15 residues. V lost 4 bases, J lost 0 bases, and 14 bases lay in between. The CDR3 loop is CASSPNGGRSYEQYF. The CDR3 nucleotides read TGTGCCAGCAGCCCGAACGGGGGGCGCTCCTACGAGCAGTACTTC.

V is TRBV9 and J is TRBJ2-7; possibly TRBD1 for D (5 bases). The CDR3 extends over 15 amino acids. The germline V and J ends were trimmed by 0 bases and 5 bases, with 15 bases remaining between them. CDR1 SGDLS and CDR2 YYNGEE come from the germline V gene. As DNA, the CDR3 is TGTGCCAGCAGCGTAGCCCCAGGGATTGGTAACGAGCAGTACTTC. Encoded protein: CASSVAPGIGNEQYF.

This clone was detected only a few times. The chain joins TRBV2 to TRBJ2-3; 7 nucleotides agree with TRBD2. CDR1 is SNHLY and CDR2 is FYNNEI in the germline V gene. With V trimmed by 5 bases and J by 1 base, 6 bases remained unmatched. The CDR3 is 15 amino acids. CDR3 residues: CASSRGLPRTDTQYF. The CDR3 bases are TGTGCCAGCAGTAGGGGACTACCTCGCACAGATACGCAGTATTTT.

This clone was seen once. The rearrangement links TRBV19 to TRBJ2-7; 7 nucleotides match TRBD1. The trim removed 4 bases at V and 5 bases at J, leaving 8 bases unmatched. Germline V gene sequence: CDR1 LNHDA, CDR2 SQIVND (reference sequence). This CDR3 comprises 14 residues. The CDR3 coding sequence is TGTGCCAGTAGTAGTCAACAGGGGACGCACGAGCAGTACTTC. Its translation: CASSSQQGTHEQYF.

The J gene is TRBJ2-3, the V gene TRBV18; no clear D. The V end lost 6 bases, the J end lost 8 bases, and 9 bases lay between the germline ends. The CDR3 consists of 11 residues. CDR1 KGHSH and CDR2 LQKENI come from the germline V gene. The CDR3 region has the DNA TGTGCCAGCTCGATAGAGGTTACGCAGTATTTT. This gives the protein CASSIEVTQYF.